The entry below describes one T cell receptor beta chain. Its cognate antigen is unknown. The sample has other DNA sequences that encode this CDR3 too. The data are from a study of T cell responses to AZD1222 COVID-19 vaccine. V trimming: 2 bases; J trimming: 4 bases; junction bases outside the gene matches: 0. In germline, CDR1 is KGHSH, CDR2 LQKENI. The CDR3 is 14 residues long. Using immunoSEQ multiplex PCR, the repertoire was profiled, and TCRdb retains in-frame clones only, with some absent. Of fewer than 90,000 clones listed, 85% to 95% are singletons. Whole-study findings and limits: Clonal diversity may have been underestimated in mostly white British donors.

The source is an adult who received the AZD1222 COVID-19 vaccine. The rearrangement joins TRBV18 to TRBJ1-5; 9 nucleotides line up with TRBD1. The material was peripheral blood, obtained 28 days after the second AZD1222 dose. CDR3 amino acids: CASSPGTGNQPQHF. The CDR3 nucleotides read TGTGCCAGCTCACCAGGGACAGGGAATCAGCCCCAGCATTTT.